The 30 T cell receptor beta chains listed next were all sequenced from one sample in a study of CD8+ T cells in alopecia areata. cDNA serving as the sequencing template came from extracted, reverse transcribed RNA. TCRdb keeps only in-frame clones here, not all; method: immunoSEQ multiplex PCR. Singletons are absent from the sample, which has about 270,000 clones. Sorting of pooled cutaneous lymph node cells was based on CD4, CD8alpha, NKG2D, NKG2ACE and other markers. The sample was CD4+ T cells sorted from a lymph node. Receptors were obtained from a C3H/HeJ mouse with alopecia areata. The MHC haplotype recorded for the strain is H2-k.

Notes on this clone: Here the gene names and germline are mouse. Read sequence stops 4 residues before the CDR3 end, and the germline J gene provides the missing end. The genes are TRBV5 and TRBJ2-5, with 7 bases matching TRBD1. Germline V gene lookup returns CDR1 LGHNA and CDR2 YNLKQL (reference sequence). The CDR3 runs 14 residues. The DNA read from the CDR3 is TGTGCCAGCAGCCAAGTGGGGACAGAAGAC. Protein sequence: CASSQVGTED. In full, the CDR3 is CASSQVGTEDTQYF.

For this clone: Each gene name is a mouse one. Read data end 3 residues before the CDR3 end; the end is taken from the germline J gene. The V gene is TRBV31, the J gene TRBJ1-6; 7 nucleotides match TRBD1. TRBJ1-6 is an ORF, and what it does is uncertain. There are 16 residues in the CDR3. In germline, CDR1 is GKSSPN, CDR2 SITVG. V shed 3 bases and J 3 bases; nucleotides not matched to a gene: 8. CDR3 sequence: CAWSPSGTVYNSPLYF. CDR3 DNA (partial): TGTGCCTGGAGCCCCTCCGGGACAGTCTATAATTCGCCC.

This clone was found a few times. Gene names and germline match the mouse. Coverage ceases 4 residues before the CDR3 finishes, and the germline J gene fills in the end. Other DNA sequences from this sample encode an identical CDR3 as well. The V and J genes are TRBV13-1 and TRBJ2-7; 9 positions match TRBD2. J lost 2 bases, V lost 1 base, and 1 base had no gene match. Germline V gene data show CDR1 as NSHNY and CDR2 as SYGAGN. This CDR3 comprises 14 residues. CDR3 DNA (partial): TGTGCCAGCAGTGATCCTGGGGGGGCCTAT. Residues: CASSDPGGAY. The complete CDR3 reads CASSDPGGAYEQYF.

This clone has more than one count but fewer than ten. Germline and genes: mouse. Read coverage stops 4 residues before the CDR3 terminus; the germline J gene supplies the remainder. This rearrangement joins TRBV19 to TRBJ2-1, with TRBD1 matching 7 bases. The CDR3 covers 15 residues. Trimming took 5 bases from V and 1 from J; bases not matched to a gene: 6. Germline lookup yields CDR1 FNHDT and CDR2 SITEND (reference sequence). The part of the CDR3 DNA that was read is TGTGCCAGCAGACCCCGGGACAGAAACTATGCT. Its translation: CASRPRDRNYA. The whole CDR3 region reads CASRPRDRNYAEQFF.

This clone was picked up a small number of times. The gene symbols are mouse symbols. Read sequence stops 4 residues before the CDR3 end, and the germline J gene provides the missing end. The chain has TRBV1 and TRBJ2-2, with 7 bases fitting TRBD1. V was clipped by 3 bases and J by 4 bases; unmatched bases: 5. CDR3 length: 15 residues. Germline V gene sequence: CDR1 NSQYPW, CDR2 LRSPGD (reference sequence). The CDR3 DNA, read in part, is TGCACCTGCAGTGCCCTGACAGGGAGCACCGGG. It encodes CTCSALTGSTG. The complete CDR3 protein is CTCSALTGSTGQLYF.

About this clone: Germline and genes here are mouse. From the germline J gene comes the end of the CDR3, since the read stops 4 residues before it. The rearrangement joins TRBV13-2 to TRBJ2-5; maybe TRBD1 (6 bases). The germline V and J ends were trimmed by 2 bases and 1 base, with 11 bases remaining between them. There are 15 residues in the CDR3. Germline CDR1 reads NNHNN; CDR2 reads SYGAGS (reference sequence). CDR3 DNA (partial): TGTGCCAGCGGTGAAACAGGGAGACACCAAGAC. Protein sequence: CASGETGRHQD. The full-length CDR3 reads as CASGETGRHQDTQYF.

A note on this clone: The gene names here belong to mouse. Read sequence stops 4 residues before the CDR3 end, and the germline J gene provides the missing end. The chain has TRBV13-1 and TRBJ2-2, with 8 positions matching TRBD1. Looked up from germline, CDR1 is NSHNY and CDR2 is SYGAGN. There are 14 residues in the CDR3. CDR3 amino acids: CASSVGTGGGQLYF. The CDR3 bases that were read are TGTGCCAGCAGTGTCGGGACAGGAGGCGGG.

This clone was recorded a few times. Mouse gene names and germline throughout. The sequenced fragment ends 4 residues before the CDR3 boundary, so the rest is inferred from the germline J gene. Different DNA sequences within this sample yield the same CDR3. The chain carries TRBV13-3 and TRBJ2-1; 9 nucleotides match TRBD2. The CDR3 spans 15 residues. Germline V gives CDR1 NNHDY, CDR2 SYVADS. The J segment lost 1 base and the V segment lost 3 bases, leaving 2 bases of the junction unmatched. The CDR3 DNA, read in part, is TGTGCCAGCAGTGCACTGGGGGGAAACTATGCT. Translating gives CASSALGGNYA. The entire CDR3 reads CASSALGGNYAEQFF.

This clone was seen a handful of times. Gene names refer to mouse genes. The sequence runs out 3 residues before the end of the CDR3; the remainder is reconstructed from the germline J gene. This chain connects TRBV31 to TRBJ1-6; D is ambiguous. TRBJ1-6 is given ORF status, its function remaining uncertain. Germline CDR1 is GKSSPN and CDR2 is SITVG. Trimming took off 0 bases at V and 8 bases at J, with 11 bases between the two ends. The CDR3 extends over 14 amino acids. The CDR3 bases that were read are TGTGCCTGGAGTCTCTGGGGAAGGGATTCGCCC. It specifies CAWSLWGRDSP. The full CDR3 sequence reads CAWSLWGRDSPLYF.

This clone was seen more than once but under ten times. Here the gene names and germline are mouse. The read ends 4 residues shy of where the CDR3 ends; the end is completed using the germline J gene. The V and J genes are TRBV13-1 and TRBJ2-1; D possibly corresponds to TRBD2 (6 bases). Germline-derived CDR1 and CDR2 are NSHNY and SYGAGN. This CDR3 has 13 amino acids. CDR3 protein: CASTRLAGAEQFF. Incomplete CDR3 DNA: TGTGCCAGCACCAGACTGGCTGGGGCT.

Note on this clone: Here the gene names and germline are mouse. CDR3 protein: CASSEPGGPQDTQYF. The CDR3 DNA, read in part, is TGTGCCAGCAGTGAGCCTGGGGGGCCCCAAGAC. The J gene is TRBJ2-5, the V gene TRBV13-3, with TRBD2 matching over 8 bases. The read terminates 4 residues ahead of where the CDR3 ends, so the germline J gene completes it. The germline V gene has CDR1 NNHDY and CDR2 SYVADS. The ends lost 2 bases at V and 2 bases at J; junction bases unmatched: 4. The CDR3 runs to 15 residues.

To note about this clone: The genes are named according to mouse. The read ends 4 residues shy of where the CDR3 ends; the end is completed using the germline J gene. Distinct nucleotide sequences in the sample also encode this CDR3. The V call is TRBV13-1, the J call TRBJ2-3; tentatively, D is TRBD2 (5 bases). V was trimmed by 2 bases and J by 1 base, leaving 5 bases between them. The CDR3 has 13 amino acids. CDR1 and CDR2 (germline): NSHNY, SYGAGN. This CDR3 reads CASSELGAETLYF. The covered CDR3 bases are TGTGCCAGCAGTGAACTGGGTGCAGAA.

As for this clone: Each gene name is a mouse one. The CDR3 end falls 3 residues outside the read, so it is completed with the germline J gene. The V call is TRBV17, the J call TRBJ1-6; 7 positions agree with TRBD1. TRBJ1-6 is marked as an open reading frame, function uncertain. The CDR3 totals 14 residues. Looked up from germline, CDR1 is MNHDT and CDR2 is YYDKIL. V shed 4 bases, J shed 4 bases, and the junction held 1 base outside the gene matches. The CDR3 DNA, read in part, is TGTGCTAGCAGTACGGGACAGTATAATTCGCCC. It yields the protein CASSTGQYNSP. The full CDR3 protein is CASSTGQYNSPLYF.

This clone was counted only a few times. Gene names and germline match the mouse. The read terminates 4 residues ahead of where the CDR3 ends, so the germline J gene completes it. The chain joins TRBV13-3 to TRBJ2-3; 9 bases line up with TRBD2. CDR3 length: 17 residues. Germline CDR1 NNHDY, CDR2 SYVADS. The junction had 6 bases not matched to a gene; V was cut back by 1 base and J by 0 bases. The DNA read from the CDR3 is TGTGCCAGCAGTGATCGCTCGGGACTGGGAAGTGCAGAA. It is translated as CASSDRSGLGSAE. The CDR3 as a whole reads CASSDRSGLGSAETLYF.

Turning to this clone: Gene and germline names: mouse. The read stops 4 residues short of the end of the CDR3; the missing end is completed from the germline J gene. The chain couples TRBV19 to TRBJ2-4, with 10 bases lining up with TRBD2. The germline gives CDR1 FNHDT, CDR2 SITEND (reference sequence). This CDR3 has 15 residues. Germline trimming cut 5 bases from V and 0 bases from J; bases unmatched to any gene: 3. Partial CDR3 DNA: TGTGCCAGCAGAGGGACTGGGGCTAGTCAAAAC. Translated, it gives CASRGTGASQN. The full CDR3 is CASRGTGASQNTLYF.

Of note for this clone: Possible read error: a much larger clone is one base away. The genes and germline here are from mouse. The read ends 4 residues before the CDR3 terminus; that terminus is restored from the germline J gene. This chain joins TRBV13-1 and TRBJ2-5, with 7 bases identical to TRBD1. Germline V gives CDR1 NSHNY, CDR2 SYGAGN. Trimming cost V 5 bases and J 1 base; bases outside gene matches: 1. The CDR3 is made up of 13 amino acids. The covered CDR3 bases are TGTGCCAGCAGAGGGACAGACCAAGAC. Its protein product is CASRGTDQD. The whole CDR3 protein reads CASRGTDQDTQYF.

Regarding this clone: Gene names are the mouse ones. The read finishes 4 residues shy of the CDR3 end, and the germline J gene is used to complete it. Other DNA sequences in this sample translate to the same CDR3. V gene TRBV13-1 combines with J gene TRBJ2-1, with 9 bases identical to TRBD2. The CDR3 has 15 residues. V trimming: 0 bases; J trimming: 5 bases; junction bases outside the gene matches: 3. Germline CDR1 reads NSHNY; CDR2 reads SYGAGN. The covered CDR3 bases are TGTGCCAGCAGTGATGCTCGGACTGGGGATGCT. Its protein is CASSDARTGDA. In full, the CDR3 is CASSDARTGDAEQFF.

This clone was seen repeatedly, ten times or more. Here the gene names and germline are mouse. The CDR3 end falls 4 residues outside the read, so it is completed with the germline J gene. The chain uses TRBV17 and TRBJ1-2, with 7 bases fitting TRBD1. This CDR3 contains 15 residues. The germline V gene encodes CDR1 MNHDT and CDR2 YYDKIL. J lost 0 bases, V lost 5 bases, and 6 bases had no gene match. The CDR3 bases that were read are TGTGCTAGCAGTCAGACAGGGAATGCAAACTCC. As protein: CASSQTGNANS. The whole CDR3 protein is CASSQTGNANSDYTF.

This clone was detected only a few times. Mouse names are used for the genes. The CDR3 extends 4 residues past the end of the read, so its final part is completed from the germline J gene. This sequence joins TRBV1 and TRBJ2-3; 9 bases agree with TRBD1. This CDR3 is built from 16 residues. The germline V gene encodes CDR1 NSQYPW and CDR2 LRSPGD (reference sequence). V lost 3 bases to trimming and J lost 0 bases; unmatched junction nucleotides: 4. The covered CDR3 bases are TGCACCTGCAGTGCCCGGGACAGGGCTAGTGCAGAA. Its translation is CTCSARDRASAE. The whole CDR3 region reads CTCSARDRASAETLYF.

This clone was counted between two and nine times. Gene names are the mouse ones. With the read ending 4 residues before the CDR3 end, the germline J gene is used to fill in that end. The sample has other DNA sequences that encode this CDR3 too. V usage is TRBV19 and J usage is TRBJ2-3; D is undetermined. V lost 0 bases, J lost 1 base, and 6 bases lay in between. The V gene's germline CDR1 is FNHDT and CDR2 SITEND (reference sequence). The length of the CDR3 is 14 residues. The DNA read from the CDR3 is TGTGCCAGCAGTATAGGGTCGGGTGCAGAA. This codes for CASSIGSGAE. The whole CDR3 reads CASSIGSGAETLYF.

This clone was found a few times. Genes here carry mouse names. The CDR3 end is not reached by the read, which stops 4 residues before it; the germline J gene fills it in. The rearrangement joins TRBV1 to TRBJ2-5; 10 bases agree with TRBD2. The V and J ends lost 2 bases and 0 bases, in that order; junction bases with no gene match: 2. The CDR3 has 16 residues. Germline lookup yields CDR1 NSQYPW and CDR2 LRSPGD (reference sequence). CDR3 sequence: CTCSAKGLGNQDTQYF. The covered CDR3 bases are TGCACCTGCAGTGCAAAGGGACTGGGGAACCAAGAC.

This clone appeared a few times. Here the gene names and germline are mouse. The read terminates 4 residues before the CDR3 end, so the remaining end is supplied by the germline J gene. This rearrangement joins TRBV19 to TRBJ2-1; TRBD1 is a possible D gene (6 bases). The CDR3 consists of 14 residues. Trimming pared 1 base from V and 6 bases from J, leaving 11 bases between. In germline, CDR1 is FNHDT, CDR2 SITEND (reference sequence). CDR3 residues: CASSIYRELAEQFF. The covered CDR3 bases are TGTGCCAGCAGTATATACAGGGAACTTGCT.

The sample holds a few counts of this clone. Gene and germline names: mouse. The read ends 4 residues early relative to the CDR3; the germline J gene fills the gap. This chain uses TRBV13-2 with TRBJ2-3; 11 nucleotides align to TRBD1. V was pared by 2 bases and J by 3 bases, with 5 bases of the junction left unmatched. CDR3 size: 16 residues. The V gene's germline CDR1 is NNHNN and CDR2 SYGAGS (reference sequence). The sequenced part of the CDR3 DNA is TGTGCCAGCGGTGAACCTGGACAGGGGGCGGCAGAA. Amino acid sequence: CASGEPGQGAAE. The entire CDR3 is CASGEPGQGAAETLYF.

Details on this clone: Genes and germline are mouse. The observed sequence ends 4 residues before the CDR3 terminus, with the missing tail filled in from the germline J gene. The chain links TRBV13-1 to TRBJ2-1, with a tentative D call TRBD1 (8 bases). Germline assignment: CDR1 NSHNY and CDR2 SYGAGN. The CDR3 contains 15 residues. The CDR3 is CASSAGGQGAAEQFF. Incomplete CDR3 DNA: TGTGCCAGCAGTGCGGGGGGCCAGGGGGCAGCT.

This clone was seen many times. Each gene name is a mouse one. The read terminates 4 residues before the CDR3 end, so the remaining end is supplied by the germline J gene. The chain has TRBV13-3 and TRBJ1-2; possible D gene TRBD1, 6 bases. CDR1 and CDR2 from the germline V gene are NNHDY and SYVADS. Trimming removed 2 bases at V and 0 bases at J, with 11 bases between. CDR3 length equals 15 residues. CDR3 DNA (partial): TGTGCCAGCAGTGAAAAGGGACAAGCAAACTCC. Translating gives CASSEKGQANS. The complete CDR3 sequence is CASSEKGQANSDYTF.

Notes on this clone: Gene names refer to mouse genes. The read comes to an end 4 residues before the CDR3 does, leaving the germline J gene to fill in the end. This chain connects TRBV1 to TRBJ2-1; the match to TRBD1 covers 7 bases. The V gene end was trimmed by 6 bases and the J gene end by 2 bases; junction bases not matched to a gene: 4. The CDR3 spans 14 residues. The germline gives CDR1 NSQYPW, CDR2 LRSPGD (reference sequence). The DNA read from the CDR3 is TGCACCTGCAGGCCCGGGACAGACTATGCT. Translated: CTCRPGTDYA. In full, the CDR3 reads CTCRPGTDYAEQFF. The full variable domain, its missing parts supplied by reference TRBV1 and TRBJ2-1, is VTLLEQNPRWRLVPRGQAVNLRCILKNSQYPWMSWYQQDLQKQLQWLFTLRSPGDKEVKSLPGADYLATRVTDTELRLQVANMSQGRTLYCTCRPGTDYAEQFFGPGTRLTVL.

Notes on this clone: Gene names and germline refer to mouse. The CDR3 extends 4 residues past the end of the read, so its final part is completed from the germline J gene. V gene TRBV19 combines with J gene TRBJ2-5; possibly TRBD1 for D (6 bases). Germline CDR1 FNHDT, CDR2 SITEND (reference sequence). The CDR3 consists of 13 residues. Partial CDR3 DNA: TGTGCCAGCAGTGCCGGGACAAAAGAC. Protein sequence: CASSAGTKD. The whole CDR3 sequence is CASSAGTKDTQYF.

There are a few counts of this clone. Mouse gene names apply. CDR3 bases read: TGTGCCAGCAGTGAGGGACTGGGGGATAGTGCAGAA. Its translation is CASSEGLGDSAE. The whole CDR3 protein reads CASSEGLGDSAETLYF. The chain combines TRBV13-1 with TRBJ2-3; TRBD2 aligns across 11 bases. The read ends 4 residues early relative to the CDR3; the germline J gene fills the gap. The CDR3 length is 16 residues. Per the germline V gene, CDR1 is NSHNY and CDR2 is SYGAGN. V lost 2 bases to trimming and J lost 0 bases; unmatched junction nucleotides: 2.

About this clone: Gene and germline names: mouse. The read comes to an end 4 residues before the CDR3 does, leaving the germline J gene to fill in the end. This chain connects TRBV1 to TRBJ2-1; the match to TRBD1 covers 8 bases. Germline-derived CDR1 and CDR2 are NSQYPW and LRSPGD (reference sequence). CDR3 length: 13 amino acids. Trimming took 5 bases from V and 6 from J; bases not matched to a gene: 3. CDR3 DNA (partial): TGCACCTGCAGTCTGGACAGGGCTGCT. Amino acids: CTCSLDRAA. The whole CDR3 sequence is CTCSLDRAAEQFF.

As concerns this clone: Here the gene names and germline are mouse. Coverage ceases 4 residues before the CDR3 finishes, and the germline J gene fills in the end. This sequence joins TRBV19 and TRBJ2-5; D may be TRBD1 (6 bases). This CDR3 is 15 amino acids long. Germline-derived CDR1 and CDR2 are FNHDT and SITEND (reference sequence). Trimming removed 5 bases at V and 1 base at J, with 14 bases between. CDR3 DNA, as far as it was read: TGTGCCAGCAGAAGTATTTCAGGGGACCAAGAC. Its protein product is CASRSISGDQD. From start to end, the CDR3 is CASRSISGDQDTQYF.